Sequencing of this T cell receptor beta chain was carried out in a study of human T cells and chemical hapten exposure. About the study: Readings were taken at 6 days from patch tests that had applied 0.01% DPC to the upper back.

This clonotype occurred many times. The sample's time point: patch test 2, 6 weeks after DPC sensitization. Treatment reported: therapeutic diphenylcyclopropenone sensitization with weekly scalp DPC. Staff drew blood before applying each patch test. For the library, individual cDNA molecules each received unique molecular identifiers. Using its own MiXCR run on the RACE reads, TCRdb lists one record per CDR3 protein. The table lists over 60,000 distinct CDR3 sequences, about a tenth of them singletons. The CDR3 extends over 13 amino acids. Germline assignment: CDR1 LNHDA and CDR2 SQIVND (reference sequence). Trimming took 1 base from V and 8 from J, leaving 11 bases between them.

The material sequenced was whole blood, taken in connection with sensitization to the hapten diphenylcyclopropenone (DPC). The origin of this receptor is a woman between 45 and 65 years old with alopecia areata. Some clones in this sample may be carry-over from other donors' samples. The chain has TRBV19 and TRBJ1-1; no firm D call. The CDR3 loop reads CASSIVYRGEAFF. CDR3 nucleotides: TGTGCCAGTAGTATAGTTTACCGGGGAGAAGCTTTCTTT.